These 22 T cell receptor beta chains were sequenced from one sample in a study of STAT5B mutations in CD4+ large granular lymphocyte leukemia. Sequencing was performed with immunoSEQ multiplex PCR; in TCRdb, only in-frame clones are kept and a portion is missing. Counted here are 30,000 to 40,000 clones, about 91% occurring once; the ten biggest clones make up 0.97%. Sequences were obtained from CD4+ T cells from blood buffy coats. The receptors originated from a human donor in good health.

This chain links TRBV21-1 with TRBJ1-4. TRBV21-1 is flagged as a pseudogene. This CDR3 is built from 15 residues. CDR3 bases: TGTGCCAGCAGAAAGGGAACACCCGGCAATGAAAAACTGTTTTTT. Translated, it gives CASRKGTPGNEKLFF.

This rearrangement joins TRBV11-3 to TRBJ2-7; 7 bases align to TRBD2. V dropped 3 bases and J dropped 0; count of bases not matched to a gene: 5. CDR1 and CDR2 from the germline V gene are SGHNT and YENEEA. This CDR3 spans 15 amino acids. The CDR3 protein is CASSLGGRGSYEQYF. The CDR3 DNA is TGTGCCAGCAGCTTGGGGGGGAGAGGCTCCTACGAGCAGTACTTC.

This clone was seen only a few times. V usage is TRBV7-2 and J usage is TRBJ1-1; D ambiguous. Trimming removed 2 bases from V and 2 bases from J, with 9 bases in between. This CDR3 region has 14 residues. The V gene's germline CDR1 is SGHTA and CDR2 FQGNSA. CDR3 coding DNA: TGTGCCAGCAGCTTAATGGCGGGAAACACTGAAGCTTTCTTT. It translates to CASSLMAGNTEAFF. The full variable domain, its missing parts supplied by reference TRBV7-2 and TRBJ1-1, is GAGVSQSPSNKVTEKGKDVELRCDPISGHTALYWYRQSLGQGLEFLIYFQGNSAPDKSGLPSDRFSAERTGGSVSTLTIQRTQQEDSAVYLCASSLMAGNTEAFFGQGTRLTVV.

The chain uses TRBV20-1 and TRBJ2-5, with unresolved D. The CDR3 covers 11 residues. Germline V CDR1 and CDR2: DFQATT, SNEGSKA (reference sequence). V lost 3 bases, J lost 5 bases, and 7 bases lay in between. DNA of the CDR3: TGCAGTGCTAGCCGTAGGGAGACCCAGTACTTC. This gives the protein CSASRRETQYF.

The CDR3 DNA follows: TGCGCCAGCAGCCGAGAGAGGACAGGGGGCGTTCAGCCCCAGCATTTT. Its protein product is CASSRERTGGVQPQHF. The gene calls are TRBV4-1 and TRBJ1-5; 11 nucleotides agree with TRBD1. Germline V gene sequence: CDR1 MGHRA, CDR2 YSYEKL. The CDR3 covers 16 residues. Trimming removed 4 bases from V and 6 bases from J; junction bases left unmatched: 8.

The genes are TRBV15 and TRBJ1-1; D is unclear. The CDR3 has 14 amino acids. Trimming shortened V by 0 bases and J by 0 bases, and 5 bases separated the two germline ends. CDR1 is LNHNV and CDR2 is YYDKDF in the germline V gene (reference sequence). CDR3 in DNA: TGTGCCACCAGCAGAGATCTTATGAACACTGAAGCTTTCTTT. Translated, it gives CATSRDLMNTEAFF.

The CDR3 here is CASSLKGQGGAFF. CDR3 nucleotide sequence: TGTGCCAGCAGCTTGAAGGGACAGGGAGGGGCTTTCTTT. This chain joins TRBV5-4 and TRBJ1-1; TRBD1 aligns across 9 bases. This CDR3 is built from 13 residues. V lost 1 base and J lost 11; bases outside the gene matches: 6. Germline-derived CDR1 and CDR2 are SGHNT and YYREEE (reference sequence).

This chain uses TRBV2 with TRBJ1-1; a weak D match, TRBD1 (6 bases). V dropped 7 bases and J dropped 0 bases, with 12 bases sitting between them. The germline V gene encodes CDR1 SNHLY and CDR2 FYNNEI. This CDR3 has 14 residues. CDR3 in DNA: TGTGCCAGCACCGCGGACAGTCTGAACACTGAAGCTTTCTTT. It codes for CASTADSLNTEAFF.

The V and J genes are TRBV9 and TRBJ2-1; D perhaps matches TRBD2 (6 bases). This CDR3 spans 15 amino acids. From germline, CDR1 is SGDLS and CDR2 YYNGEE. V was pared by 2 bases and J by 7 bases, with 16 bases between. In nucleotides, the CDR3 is TGTGCCAGCAGCGTCTCTGCGGGGTCAGTGAATGAGCAGTTCTTC. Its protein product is CASSVSAGSVNEQFF.

CDR3 coding DNA: TGCGCCAGCAGTCCCCTTGGTAGAGCCTATTTGAACTATGGCTACACCTTC. Translated: CASSPLGRAYLNYGYTF. V usage is TRBV5-1 and J usage is TRBJ1-2, with D unresolved. V was pared by 5 bases and J by 2 bases, with 22 bases between. This CDR3 has 17 amino acids. In germline, CDR1 is SGHRS, CDR2 YFSETQ.

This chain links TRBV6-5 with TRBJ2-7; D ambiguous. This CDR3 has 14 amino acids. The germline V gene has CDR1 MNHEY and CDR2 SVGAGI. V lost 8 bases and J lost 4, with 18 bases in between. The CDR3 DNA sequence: TGTGCCAGCGCAAGGGTGTCCCGGCGATACGAGCAGTACTTC. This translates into CASARVSRRYEQYF.

CDR3 amino acids: CASRSASSYNEQFF. CDR3 bases: TGCGCCAGCAGGTCTGCAAGCTCCTACAATGAGCAGTTCTTC. The chain recombines TRBV5-1 with TRBJ2-1; D remains ambiguous. There are 14 residues in the CDR3. Germline V gives CDR1 SGHRS, CDR2 YFSETQ. Trimming removed 5 bases from V and 0 bases from J, with 9 bases in between. The full variable domain, its missing parts supplied by reference TRBV5-1 and TRBJ2-1, is KAGVTQTPRYLIKTRGQQVTLSCSPISGHRSVSWYQQTPGQGLQFLFEYFSETQRNKGNFPGRFSGRQFSNSRSEMNVSTLELGDSALYLCASRSASSYNEQFFGPGTRLTVL.

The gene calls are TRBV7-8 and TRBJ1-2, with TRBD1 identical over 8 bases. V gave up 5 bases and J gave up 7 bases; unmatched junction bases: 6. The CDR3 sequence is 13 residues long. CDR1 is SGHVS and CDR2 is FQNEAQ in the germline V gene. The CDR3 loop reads CASSQRTGSGYTF. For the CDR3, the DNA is TGTGCCAGCAGCCAAAGGACAGGGAGTGGCTACACCTTC.

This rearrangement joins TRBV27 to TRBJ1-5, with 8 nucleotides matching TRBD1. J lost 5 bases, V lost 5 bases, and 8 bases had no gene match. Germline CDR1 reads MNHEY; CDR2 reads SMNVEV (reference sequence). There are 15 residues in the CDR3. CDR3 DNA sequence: TGTGCCAGCAGTCCAAGGACAGGGACAGATCAGCCCCAGCATTTT. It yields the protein CASSPRTGTDQPQHF.

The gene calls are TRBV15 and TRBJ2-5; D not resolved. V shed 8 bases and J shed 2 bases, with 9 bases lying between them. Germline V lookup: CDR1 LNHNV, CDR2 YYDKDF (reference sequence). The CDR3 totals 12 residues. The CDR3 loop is CATDDSQETQYF. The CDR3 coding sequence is TGTGCCACCGACGACTCACAAGAGACCCAGTACTTC.

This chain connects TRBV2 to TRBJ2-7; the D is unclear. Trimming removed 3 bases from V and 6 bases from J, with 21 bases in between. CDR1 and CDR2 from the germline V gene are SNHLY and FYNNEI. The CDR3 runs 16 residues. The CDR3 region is CASSEVAHRTSSEQYF. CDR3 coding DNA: TGTGCCAGCAGTGAGGTGGCACACCGAACATCTTCCGAGCAGTACTTC.

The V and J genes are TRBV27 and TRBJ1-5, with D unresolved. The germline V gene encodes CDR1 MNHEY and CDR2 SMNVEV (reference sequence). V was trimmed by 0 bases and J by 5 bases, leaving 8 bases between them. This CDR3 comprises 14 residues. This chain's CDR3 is CASSLSGTDQPQHF. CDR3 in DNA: TGTGCCAGCAGTTTATCGGGCACAGATCAGCCCCAGCATTTT.

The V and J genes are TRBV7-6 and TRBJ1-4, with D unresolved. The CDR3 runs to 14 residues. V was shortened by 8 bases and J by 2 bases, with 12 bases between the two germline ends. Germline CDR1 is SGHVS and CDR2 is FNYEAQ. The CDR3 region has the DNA TGTGCCAGCTCGACCGGGAATACTAATGAAAAACTGTTTTTT. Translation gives CASSTGNTNEKLFF. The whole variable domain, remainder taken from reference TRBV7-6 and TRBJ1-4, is GAGVSQSPRYKVTKRGQDVALRCDPISGHVSLYWYRQALGQGPEFLTYFNYEAQQDKSGLPNDRFSAERPEGSISTLTIQRTEQRDSAMYRCASSTGNTNEKLFFGSGTQLSVL.

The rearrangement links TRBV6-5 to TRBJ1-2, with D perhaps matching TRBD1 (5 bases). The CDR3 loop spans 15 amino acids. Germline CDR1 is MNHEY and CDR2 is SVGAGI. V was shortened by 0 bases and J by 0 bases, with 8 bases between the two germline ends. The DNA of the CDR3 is TGTGCCAGCAGTTACTCGACAGCTGCTAACTATGGCTACACCTTC. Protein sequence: CASSYSTAANYGYTF.

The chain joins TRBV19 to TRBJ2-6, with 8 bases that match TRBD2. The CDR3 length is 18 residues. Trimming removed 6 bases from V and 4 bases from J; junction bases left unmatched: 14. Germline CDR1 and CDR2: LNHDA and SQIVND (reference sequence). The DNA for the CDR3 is TGTGCCAGTAGGACCCTGGCAGAACGGGGGGGAGGGGCCAACGTCCTGACTTTC. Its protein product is CASRTLAERGGGANVLTF.

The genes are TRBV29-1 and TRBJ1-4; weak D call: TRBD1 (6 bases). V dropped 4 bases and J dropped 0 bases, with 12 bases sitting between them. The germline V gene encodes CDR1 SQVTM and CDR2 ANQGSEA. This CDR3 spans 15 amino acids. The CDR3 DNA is TGCAGCGTTGGGGACATAGGTACAACTAATGAAAAACTGTTTTTT. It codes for CSVGDIGTTNEKLFF.

The CDR3 spells CATSRRMTGDGYTF. CDR3 nucleotide sequence: TGTGCCACCAGCAGAAGAATGACAGGGGATGGCTACACCTTC. This chain uses TRBV15 with TRBJ1-2; TRBD1 matches 8 bases. Germline assignment: CDR1 LNHNV and CDR2 YYDKDF (reference sequence). This CDR3 contains 14 residues. Trimming at V came to 2 bases and at J to 6 bases, leaving 5 bases not matched to a gene.